The 20 T cell receptor beta chains given below trace back to one sample, sequenced in a study of blood T cells in healthy people across ages (dated by TCRdb to 2013 to 2016). The protocol used for the library was 5' RACE. The sequencer was an Illumina HiSeq 2500. A second 7 to 11 cycle PCR used a sample-barcoded 5' primer and a J-beta primer mix. TCRdb reprocessing: public reads trimmed at Q25 with fastp, clones called with MiXCR, in-frame beta chains kept. Each entry merges the rows of one CDR3 protein and shows their most common DNA and genes. Present in this sample are about 1.5 million distinct CDR3 sequences, 35% to 45% of which were seen just once. The top ten constitute less than 5% of the sample. Material: blood. The receptors originated from a woman aged 18-29 years in good health.

This clonotype was detected a few times. V and J are TRBV20-1 and TRBJ1-4, with D possibly being TRBD1 (5 bases). Germline CDR1 reads DFQATT; CDR2 reads SNEGSKA (reference sequence). The CDR3 spans 15 residues. The V gene lost 1 base and the J gene lost 6 bases, with 15 bases spanning the gap. The CDR3 bases are TGCAGTGCTAGAGCGGGGAGTGGGGGTGATGAAAAACTGTTTTTT. Translated, it gives CSARAGSGGDEKLFF.

V and J are TRBV6-2 or TRBV6-3 and TRBJ1-2; tentatively, D is TRBD1 (6 bases). Germline V CDR1 and CDR2: MNHEY, SVGEGT. The CDR3 runs to 14 residues. The V end was cut by 5 bases, the J end by 2 bases, with 12 bases between. CDR3 coding DNA: TGTGCCAGCAGTACCAAACAGGGCAACTATGGCTACACCTTC. As protein: CASSTKQGNYGYTF.

The V call is TRBV4-1, the J call TRBJ2-3; no firm D call. V lost 0 bases and J lost 4, with 17 bases in between. Germline CDR1 MGHRA, CDR2 YSYEKL. CDR3 size: 17 residues. CDR3 bases: TGCGCCAGCAGCCAAGATCTCGCAGATGGGATGGCAGATACGCAGTATTTT. Its protein product is CASSQDLADGMADTQYF.

The chain couples TRBV7-3 to TRBJ1-6; tentatively, D is TRBD1 (5 bases). This CDR3 is 13 amino acids long. Germline V gives CDR1 SGHTA, CDR2 FQGTGA. V lost 5 bases and J lost 7, with 9 bases in between. For the CDR3, the DNA is TGTGCCAGCAGCCGGGACTTAAATTCACCCCTCCACTTT. Translated, it gives CASSRDLNSPLHF.

This clonotype has just one count. The chain carries TRBV6-2 or TRBV6-3 and TRBJ2-1, with TRBD1 as a possible D gene (5 bases). Trimming cost V 7 bases and J 3 bases, with 10 bases left between them. Germline CDR1 MNHEY, CDR2 SVGEGT. The CDR3 contains 13 residues. CDR3 sequence (DNA): TGTGCCAGCACGGCAGGGATCTACAATGAGCAGTTCTTC. It codes for CASTAGIYNEQFF.

This clonotype was picked up a small number of times. The CDR3 is CASSLWDGYTF. DNA for the CDR3: TGTGCCAGCAGTCTTTGGGATGGCTACACCTTC. The chain recombines TRBV6-6 with TRBJ1-2; no firm D call. Trimming pared 5 bases from V and 6 bases from J, leaving 7 bases between. The CDR3 loop spans 11 amino acids. Germline CDR1 and CDR2: MNHNY and SVGAGI (reference sequence).

The sample holds a few counts of this clonotype. The V gene is TRBV15, the J gene TRBJ2-7; no firm D call. Germline loops: CDR1 LNHNV, CDR2 YYDKDF (reference sequence). The length of the CDR3 is 13 residues. V lost 3 bases and J 5 bases, leaving 11 bases between the germline ends. CDR3: CATSRDRVDEQYF. DNA for the CDR3: TGTGCCACCAGCAGGGATCGAGTTGACGAGCAGTACTTC.

J is TRBJ2-3 and V is TRBV24-1, with D perhaps matching TRBD1 or TRBD2 (5 bases each). CDR1 and CDR2 (germline): KGHDR, SFDVKD. V lost 2 bases and J lost 8, with 25 bases in between. This CDR3 is 18 amino acids long. The CDR3 DNA follows: TGTGCCACCAGTGATTCCCTGCAGGGACCGGCCGCCTTTGGTACGCAGTATTTT. It is translated as CATSDSLQGPAAFGTQYF.

The genes are TRBV6-1 and TRBJ1-2; D gene uncertain. Trimming removed 5 bases at V and 3 bases at J, with 19 bases between. The CDR3 contains 16 residues. Germline-derived CDR1 and CDR2 are MNHNS and SASEGT. The CDR3 DNA reads as TGTGCCAGCAGTCCCATGAAGGGCTGGAACCACTATGGCTACACCTTC. Translated: CASSPMKGWNHYGYTF.

The chain uses TRBV20-1 and TRBJ2-1, with TRBD2 identical over 9 bases. This CDR3 contains 15 residues. Unmatched junction bases numbered 9, after V lost 2 bases and J lost 7 bases. Germline lookup yields CDR1 DFQATT and CDR2 SNEGSKA (reference sequence). In nucleotides, the CDR3 is TGCAGTGCTAGAAAATCGGCGGGGGGGCGAAATGAGCAGTTCTTC. As protein: CSARKSAGGRNEQFF.

In this sample, this clonotype turned up many times. This sequence joins TRBV20-1 and TRBJ2-7, with TRBD1 identical over 7 bases. The CDR3 sequence is 14 residues long. The germline CDR1 and CDR2 sequences are DFQATT and SNEGSKA (reference sequence). V dropped 5 bases and J dropped 4; count of bases not matched to a gene: 11. In DNA, the CDR3 is TGCAGTGCTCCCAATACCGGGACAGCATACGAGCAGTACTTC. Translated: CSAPNTGTAYEQYF.

This clonotype was recorded only once. The chain employs TRBV9 and TRBJ2-7; D is perhaps TRBD1 or TRBD2 (6 bases each). Per germline, CDR1 SGDLS and CDR2 YYNGEE. This CDR3 has 16 residues. With 4 bases removed from V and 0 bases from J, the gap between germline ends came to 17 bases. The CDR3 protein is CASSLEGGRSSYEQYF. The CDR3, as DNA: TGTGCCAGCAGCCTAGAAGGGGGGCGGAGCTCCTACGAGCAGTACTTC.

This sequence joins TRBV7-8 and TRBJ2-1; 12 bases are a match to TRBD2. Germline CDR1 is SGHVS and CDR2 is FQNEAQ. The CDR3 extends over 16 amino acids. V lost 3 bases, J lost 2 bases, and 2 bases stayed unmatched. The CDR3 sequence is CASSFWTSGTYNEQFF. The DNA for the CDR3 is TGTGCCAGCAGCTTCTGGACTAGCGGGACCTACAATGAGCAGTTCTTC. Together with reference TRBV7-8 and TRBJ2-1, the CDR3 gives the full variable domain: GAGVSQSPRYKVAKRGQDVALRCDPISGHVSLFWYQQALGQGPEFLTYFQNEAQLDKSGLPSDRFFAERPEGSVSTLKIQRTQQEDSAVYLCASSFWTSGTYNEQFFGPGTRLTVL.

This chain connects TRBV4-1 to TRBJ2-1; TRBD2 matches 9 bases. CDR1 is MGHRA and CDR2 is YSYEKL in the germline V gene. With V trimmed by 0 bases and J by 3 bases, 6 bases remained unmatched. This CDR3 region has 17 residues. CDR3 sequence (DNA): TGCGCCAGCAGCCAAGAAGGGCGGACTAGCGTCTACAATGAGCAGTTCTTC. Its protein product is CASSQEGRTSVYNEQFF.

This chain connects TRBV10-3 to TRBJ2-7; TRBD1 might be the D (5 bases). V shed 8 bases and J shed 7 bases, with 24 bases lying between them. This CDR3 region has 15 residues. Germline CDR1 and CDR2: ENHRY and SYGVKD. The CDR3, as DNA: TGTGCCATCGGGGCCGGCAGCGTGACCTACAATGAGCAGTACTTC. Its translation: CAIGAGSVTYNEQYF.

CDR3 sequence (DNA): TGTGCCGTCCGCAGGACTGCTGTCCATTCACCCCTCCACTTT. This encodes CAVRRTAVHSPLHF. The rearrangement joins TRBV6-5 to TRBJ1-6; unclear D gene. V lost 11 bases, J lost 8 bases, and 19 bases lay in between. The germline V gene has CDR1 MNHEY and CDR2 SVGAGI. This CDR3 region has 14 residues.

The chain has TRBV29-1 and TRBJ1-1; D is unresolved. The V and J ends lost 4 bases and 11 bases respectively, with 20 bases between them. The germline CDR1 and CDR2 sequences are SQVTM and ANQGSEA. This CDR3 comprises 13 residues. The CDR3 nucleotides are TGCAGCGTTGCCGACCCGGACGGGCCCCAGGCTTTCTTT. This sequence encodes CSVADPDGPQAFF.

This clonotype was detected a few times. The V call is TRBV7-9, the J call TRBJ2-2; TRBD1 might be the D (5 bases). The germline V gene has CDR1 SEHNR and CDR2 FQNEAQ (reference sequence). This CDR3 comprises 17 residues. The germline V and J ends were trimmed by 4 bases and 3 bases, with 18 bases remaining between them. The CDR3 sequence: CASSSNTQGDYTGELFF. DNA for the CDR3: TGTGCCAGCAGCTCCAATACCCAGGGCGATTACACCGGGGAGCTGTTTTTT.

This clonotype has more than one count but fewer than ten. A read error may account for a junction end that differs from germline. The rearrangement joins TRBV6-5 to TRBJ2-5; unclear D gene. From germline, CDR1 is MNHEY and CDR2 SVGAGI. The CDR3 loop spans 13 amino acids. Here the CDR3 DNA reads TGTGCCGGCAGCCAACCCGGTCCCGAGACCCAGTACTTC. Encoded protein: CAGSQPGPETQYF.

This clonotype was recorded a few times. The chain uses TRBV29-1 and TRBJ2-1, with D tentatively TRBD1 or TRBD2 (5 bases each). The germline V gene encodes CDR1 SQVTM and CDR2 ANQGSEA. The CDR3 has 11 residues. The V end was cut by 4 bases, the J end by 10 bases, with 11 bases between. The CDR3 region has the DNA TGCAGCGTTGCGGGGACCTACGAGCAGTTCTTC. It codes for CSVAGTYEQFF.